This T cell receptor beta chain was captured in a study of PD-1 blockade in classical Hodgkin lymphoma. Whole-study findings and limits: Diminished baseline TCR diversity has been reported in newly diagnosed patients relative to healthy donors.

Data came from immunoSEQ multiplex PCR; TCRdb stores just in-frame clones and leaves some out. In the table there are 6,500 to 9,500 clones, approximately 80% of which are singletons. Sample time point: cycle 4 day 1 (C4D1), after about 6 weeks of nivolumab. With no exception, relapse followed autologous stem cell transplantation in all patients, and brentuximab vedotin exposure varied. Magnetic negative selection isolated CD8+ T cells from thawed PBMCs. The CDR3 totals 16 residues. From germline, CDR1 is SEHNR and CDR2 FQNEAQ (reference sequence). V was pared by 4 bases and J by 1 base, with 15 bases between. For this clone: Antigen specificity is unknown.

The sample in question was CD8+ T cells from blood, obtained before the fourth cycle of nivolumab. This TCR derives from a human donor with classical Hodgkin lymphoma. V is TRBV7-9 and J is TRBJ2-3, with D tentatively TRBD1 or TRBD2 (6 bases each). CDR3 residues: CASSSPGGHGTDTQYF. CDR3 sequence (DNA): TGTGCCAGCAGCTCACCCGGGGGCCACGGCACAGATACGCAGTATTTT.